Following are 32 T cell receptor beta chains from one sample sequenced in a study of CD4+ T cells in melanoma. Sequencing used immunoSEQ multiplex PCR; TCRdb keeps in-frame clones, though not all of them. The sample carries some 47,000 clones, about 91% recorded once. The specimen sequenced was peripheral blood. The source of these receptors is a human donor with melanoma.

This rearrangement joins TRBV4-2 to TRBJ2-7, with D possibly matching TRBD2 (5 bases). The CDR3 runs to 15 residues. The germline CDR1 and CDR2 sequences are LGHNA and YNFKEQ. Trimming took 0 bases from V and 0 from J, leaving 9 bases between them. The CDR3 DNA reads as TGTGCCAGCAGCCAAGAACTAGAGAGCTCCTACGAGCAGTACTTC. This sequence encodes CASSQELESSYEQYF.

This chain joins TRBV10-3 and TRBJ2-7; D call uncertain. The CDR3 has 13 residues. Germline CDR1 is ENHRY and CDR2 is SYGVKD. The V end lost 3 bases, the J end lost 0 bases, and 6 bases lay between the germline ends. The CDR3 DNA sequence: TGTGCCATCAGTGACTTAAACTCCTACGAGCAGTACTTC. Amino acid sequence: CAISDLNSYEQYF.

V gene TRBV4-1 combines with J gene TRBJ2-5; D call uncertain. Trimming stripped 4 bases from V and 1 base from J, with 19 bases between. The CDR3 is 17 amino acids. CDR1 and CDR2 from the germline V gene are MGHRA and YSYEKL. The CDR3 protein is CASSRLGWVALQETQYF. The CDR3, as DNA: TGCGCCAGCAGCCGCCTAGGGTGGGTGGCTCTCCAAGAGACCCAGTACTTC.

This chain links TRBV6-5 with TRBJ2-6; no firm D call. The CDR3 length is 13 residues. CDR1 MNHEY and CDR2 SVGAGI come from the germline V gene. Trimming removed 5 bases at V and 7 bases at J, with 9 bases between. The CDR3 region is CASSPAGANVLTF. In DNA form, the CDR3 reads TGTGCCAGCAGTCCCGCAGGAGCCAACGTCCTGACTTTC.

The chain uses TRBV28 and TRBJ2-7; 7 nucleotides line up with TRBD1. Germline CDR1 MDHEN, CDR2 SYDVKM. Trimming took 7 bases from V and 2 from J; bases not matched to a gene: 8. This CDR3 contains 14 residues. The CDR3 DNA sequence: TGTGCCAGCAACAAACAGGGGTACCCCTACGAGCAGTACTTC. Amino acids: CASNKQGYPYEQYF. Drawing the rest from reference TRBV28 and TRBJ2-7, the complete variable domain is DVKVTQSSRYLVKRTGEKVFLECVQDMDHENMFWYRQDPGLGLRLIYFSYDVKMKEKGDIPEGYSVSREKKERFSLILESASTNQTSMYLCASNKQGYPYEQYFGPGTRLTVT.

The rearrangement links TRBV6-1 to TRBJ2-3, with 8 bases fitting TRBD2. CDR3 length: 14 residues. Germline V CDR1 and CDR2: MNHNS, SASEGT. Trimming at V came to 1 base and at J to 6 bases, leaving 3 bases not matched to a gene. This chain's CDR3 is CASSEEAGADTQYF. DNA of the CDR3: TGTGCCAGCAGTGAAGAAGCGGGGGCCGATACGCAGTATTTT.

The chain recombines TRBV28 with TRBJ2-4; weak D call: TRBD1 (5 bases). Germline V gene sequence: CDR1 MDHEN, CDR2 SYDVKM. The ends were cut back, 8 bases at V and 0 bases at J, with 14 bases in the middle. CDR3 size: 15 residues. The CDR3 here is CASGTDRLAKNIQYF. The CDR3 DNA sequence: TGTGCCAGCGGTACCGACAGACTAGCCAAAAACATTCAGTACTTC.

The chain recombines TRBV2 with TRBJ2-7; D remains unclear. This CDR3 region has 11 residues. The ends were cut back, 4 bases at V and 4 bases at J, with 5 bases in the middle. Germline CDR1 SNHLY, CDR2 FYNNEI. The CDR3 region has the DNA TGTGCCAGCAGTGGACTTTACGAGCAGTACTTC. As protein: CASSGLYEQYF.

A word on this clone: One end of the junction varies from germline; a read error may be responsible. The same CDR3 arises from other DNA sequences in this sample as well. This chain uses TRBV5-6 with TRBJ2-1, with TRBD2 identical over 14 bases. Per the germline V gene, CDR1 is SGHDT and CDR2 is YYEEEE. This CDR3 spans 15 amino acids. This chain's CDR3 is CASSLGLAGVNEQFF. The CDR3 region has the DNA TGTGCCAGCAGCCTGGGACTAGCGGGGGTCAATGAACAGTTCTTC.

The chain joins TRBV7-9 to TRBJ1-4; D is possibly TRBD1 (6 bases). V was pared by 5 bases and J by 7 bases, with 14 bases between. CDR1 and CDR2 (germline): SEHNR, FQNEAQ (reference sequence). CDR3 length: 14 amino acids. The CDR3 DNA is TGTGCCAGCAGCCCGCACAGGGCCGGTGAAAAACTGTTTTTT. Amino acids: CASSPHRAGEKLFF.

This chain uses TRBV6-1 with TRBJ2-1, with D tentatively TRBD1 (6 bases). CDR1 and CDR2 (germline): MNHNS, SASEGT. CDR3 length: 15 residues. The ends were cut back, 3 bases at V and 1 base at J, with 10 bases in the middle. The CDR3 DNA is TGTGCCAGCAGTGAGGACAGTGCTTCCTACAATGAGCAGTTCTTC. Translated, it gives CASSEDSASYNEQFF.

The chain carries TRBV18 and TRBJ1-3; D call uncertain. Trimming took 4 bases from V and 1 from J, leaving 14 bases between them. The CDR3 sequence is 16 residues long. Germline CDR1 KGHSH, CDR2 LQKENI. CDR3 in DNA: TGTGCCAGCTCACAATCGGAGCCGTCGTCTGGAAACACCATATATTTT. Its translation: CASSQSEPSSGNTIYF.

The chain employs TRBV28 and TRBJ2-7; either TRBD1 or TRBD2 may fit D (5 bases each). Germline loops: CDR1 MDHEN, CDR2 SYDVKM. V lost 8 bases and J 2 bases, leaving 25 bases between the germline ends. The CDR3 contains 17 residues. In DNA form, the CDR3 reads TGTGCCAGCTACTCGGGGCGGGCGCAAAGGTCCCCCTACGAGCAGTACTTC. Translating gives CASYSGRAQRSPYEQYF.

The chain links TRBV5-1 to TRBJ2-3, with D perhaps being TRBD1 or TRBD2 (5 bases each). The germline V gene encodes CDR1 SGHRS and CDR2 YFSETQ. Trimming stripped 0 bases from V and 4 bases from J, with 12 bases between. This CDR3 is 15 amino acids long. This CDR3 reads CASSLGMGVSDTQYF. The CDR3 bases are TGCGCCAGCAGCTTGGGAATGGGGGTCTCAGATACGCAGTATTTT.

This chain uses TRBV18 with TRBJ1-2; no clear D. V gave up 5 bases and J gave up 1 base, with 14 bases separating them. Germline CDR1 and CDR2: KGHSH and LQKENI. This CDR3 region has 15 residues. The CDR3 region is CASSVDASLNYGYTF. The CDR3 coding sequence is TGTGCCAGCTCAGTCGATGCCAGCCTTAACTATGGCTACACCTTC.

This chain uses TRBV5-5 with TRBJ2-5; 12 bases fit TRBD1. The CDR3 sequence is 15 residues long. V was clipped by 0 bases and J by 5 bases; unmatched bases: 2. In germline, CDR1 is SGHKS, CDR2 YYEKEE (reference sequence). The CDR3 loop is CASSLGDRGLETQYF. CDR3 sequence (DNA): TGTGCCAGCAGCTTGGGGGACAGGGGGCTGGAGACCCAGTACTTC.

This chain uses TRBV19 with TRBJ2-5; D is perhaps TRBD1 (6 bases). Trimming took off 6 bases at V and 2 bases at J, with 10 bases between the two ends. CDR1 is LNHDA, CDR2 SQIVND, per germline (reference sequence). The CDR3 is 13 amino acids. In nucleotides, the CDR3 is TGTGCCAGTAGATCCAGGGGACAAGAGACCCAGTACTTC. Amino acid sequence: CASRSRGQETQYF.

The chain uses TRBV21-1 and TRBJ1-1. TRBV21-1 has pseudogene status. The CDR3 totals 14 residues. CDR3 sequence (DNA): TGTGCCAGCAGCAATACAGCTGGGAGGACTGAAGCTTTCTTT. Its translation is CASSNTAGRTEAFF.

This clone was observed a single time. V usage is TRBV5-5 and J usage is TRBJ1-1, with D possibly TRBD1 on 5 matching bases. Germline loops: CDR1 SGHKS, CDR2 YYEKEE (reference sequence). The CDR3 sequence is 14 residues long. V was trimmed by 4 bases and J by 2 bases, leaving 12 bases between them. The CDR3 reads CASSPFQGNTEAFF. In nucleotides, the CDR3 is TGTGCCAGCAGCCCATTCCAGGGTAACACTGAAGCTTTCTTT. The whole variable domain, filled in from reference TRBV5-5 and TRBJ1-1, reads DAGVTQSPTHLIKTRGQQVTLRCSPISGHKSVSWYQQVLGQGPQFIFQYYEKEERGRGNFPDRFSARQFPNYSSELNVNALLLGDSALYLCASSPFQGNTEAFFGQGTRLTVV.

The chain couples TRBV2 to TRBJ2-5, with D hard to call. Near its end, the DNA agrees better with TRBJ2-7, so the J call may be wrong. CDR1 SNHLY and CDR2 FYNNEI come from the germline V gene. This CDR3 is 11 amino acids long. The CDR3 here is CASSEGFEQYF. In DNA form, the CDR3 reads TGTGCCAGCTCAGAAGGCTTCGAGCAGTACTTC.

The chain combines TRBV5-1 with TRBJ2-5, with 13 bases lining up with TRBD2. The junction had 5 bases not matched to a gene; V was cut back by 4 bases and J by 5 bases. Germline V gene data show CDR1 as SGHRS and CDR2 as YFSETQ. The CDR3 length is 15 residues. This CDR3 is CASSGGLAGYETQYF. The DNA of the CDR3 is TGCGCCAGCAGCGGGGGACTAGCGGGGTATGAGACCCAGTACTTC. The complete variable domain, with remaining parts taken from reference TRBV5-1 and TRBJ2-5, reads KAGVTQTPRYLIKTRGQQVTLSCSPISGHRSVSWYQQTPGQGLQFLFEYFSETQRNKGNFPGRFSGRQFSNSRSEMNVSTLELGDSALYLCASSGGLAGYETQYFGPGTRLLVL.

The chain carries TRBV6-1 and TRBJ1-4, with unresolved D. Trimming removed 3 bases at V and 11 bases at J, with 10 bases between. This CDR3 has 12 residues. CDR1 is MNHNS, CDR2 SASEGT, per germline. This CDR3 reads CASSDEGLKLFF. The CDR3 DNA reads TGTGCCAGCAGTGATGAAGGGCTGAAACTGTTTTTT.

The rearrangement joins TRBV11-3 to TRBJ2-7; weak D call: TRBD1 (7 bases). The germline V and J ends were trimmed by 3 bases and 6 bases, with 12 bases remaining between them. Germline CDR1 is SGHNT and CDR2 is YENEEA. The CDR3 is 13 amino acids. The DNA for the CDR3 is TGTGCCAGCAGCTTCTCAGGGGGGTCCGAGCAGTACTTC. Its protein is CASSFSGGSEQYF. The complete variable domain, with remaining parts taken from reference TRBV11-3 and TRBJ2-7, reads EAGVVQSPRYKIIEKKQPVAFWCNPISGHNTLYWYLQNLGQGPELLIRYENEEAVDDSQLPKDRFSAERLKGVDSTLKIQPAELGDSAVYLCASSFSGGSEQYFGPGTRLTVT.

This sequence joins TRBV19 and TRBJ1-5; 8 nucleotides line up with TRBD1. Germline values: CDR1 LNHDA, CDR2 SQIVND (reference sequence). CDR3 size: 17 residues. V trimming: 5 bases; J trimming: 2 bases; junction bases outside the gene matches: 11. Here the CDR3 DNA reads TGTGCCAGTAGTTCGAAGGACAGGGCGTTAGGCAATCAGCCCCAGCATTTT. The encoded protein is CASSSKDRALGNQPQHF.

The chain couples TRBV5-6 to TRBJ1-1, with TRBD1 matching 9 bases. With 4 bases clipped from V and 13 bases from J, the junction kept 8 bases outside the gene matches. The CDR3 spans 12 residues. Per the germline V gene, CDR1 is SGHDT and CDR2 is YYEEEE. The CDR3 bases are TGTGCCAGCAGCCCACAGGGGGCGGGAGGTTTCTTT. It encodes CASSPQGAGGFF.

The genes are TRBV27 and TRBJ2-2; 8 nucleotides align to TRBD1. After removal of 5 bases from V and 7 bases from J, the junction contained 3 bases not matched to a gene. Germline values: CDR1 MNHEY, CDR2 SMNVEV (reference sequence). This CDR3 spans 13 amino acids. The CDR3 region is CASSPQGVGELFF. The CDR3 bases are TGTGCCAGCAGTCCACAGGGGGTCGGGGAGCTGTTTTTT.

V usage is TRBV7-2 and J usage is TRBJ2-5; possibly TRBD1 for D (6 bases). Per the germline V gene, CDR1 is SGHTA and CDR2 is FQGNSA. The CDR3 is made up of 13 amino acids. Deletions cut 7 bases from V and 3 bases from J, with 12 bases between. The CDR3 DNA reads as TGTGCCAGCACAGGGGATTGGAAAGAGACCCAGTACTTC. Its translation is CASTGDWKETQYF.

The rearrangement links TRBV15 to TRBJ2-2, with 10 bases fitting TRBD1. The CDR3 totals 19 residues. J gave up 3 bases and V 0 bases, and 10 bases lay outside the gene matches. Germline V CDR1 and CDR2: LNHNV, YYDKDF (reference sequence). CDR3 sequence: CATSRDLRQGASYTGELFF. The CDR3, as DNA: TGTGCCACCAGCAGAGATCTGCGACAGGGGGCTTCATACACCGGGGAGCTGTTTTTT.

The chain employs TRBV19 and TRBJ2-1, with TRBD2 matching over 13 bases. The germline CDR1 and CDR2 sequences are LNHDA and SQIVND (reference sequence). J gave up 3 bases and V 5 bases, and 4 bases lay outside the gene matches. The CDR3 is 16 residues long. The CDR3, as DNA: TGTGCCAGTAGTCCTCGACTAGCGGGGGGCTACAATGAGCAGTTCTTC. Its translation: CASSPRLAGGYNEQFF.

As regards this clone: This sample also contains other DNA sequences that code for the same CDR3. The chain couples TRBV7-6 to TRBJ2-1; 11 bases map to TRBD2. The V segment lost 5 bases and the J segment 5 bases; nucleotides outside the gene matches: 11. Germline values: CDR1 SGHVS, CDR2 FNYEAQ. This CDR3 contains 17 residues. The CDR3 nucleotides are TGTGCCAGCAGCCCACGGGTGACTAGCGGGGTCAACAATGAGCAGTTCTTC. It is translated as CASSPRVTSGVNNEQFF. The full variable domain, in which reference TRBV7-6 and TRBJ2-1 provide the parts outside the CDR3, is GAGVSQSPRYKVTKRGQDVALRCDPISGHVSLYWYRQALGQGPEFLTYFNYEAQQDKSGLPNDRFSAERPEGSISTLTIQRTEQRDSAMYRCASSPRVTSGVNNEQFFGPGTRLTVL.

The chain recombines TRBV28 with TRBJ1-4; 10 bases are a match to TRBD1. The CDR3 has 16 amino acids. The V gene end was trimmed by 6 bases and the J gene end by 7 bases; junction bases not matched to a gene: 11. The germline V gene encodes CDR1 MDHEN and CDR2 SYDVKM. The CDR3 reads CASSPGTGVYGEKLFF. The CDR3, as DNA: TGTGCCAGCAGCCCCGGGACAGGGGTTTACGGTGAAAAACTGTTTTTT.

The gene calls are TRBV15 and TRBJ2-7, with D hard to call. The CDR3 contains 15 residues. Germline loops: CDR1 LNHNV, CDR2 YYDKDF (reference sequence). Trimming removed 0 bases at V and 2 bases at J, with 11 bases between. CDR3 coding DNA: TGTGCCACCAGCAGAGAGACTGAGCTGACCTACGAGCAGTACTTC. This codes for CATSRETELTYEQYF.